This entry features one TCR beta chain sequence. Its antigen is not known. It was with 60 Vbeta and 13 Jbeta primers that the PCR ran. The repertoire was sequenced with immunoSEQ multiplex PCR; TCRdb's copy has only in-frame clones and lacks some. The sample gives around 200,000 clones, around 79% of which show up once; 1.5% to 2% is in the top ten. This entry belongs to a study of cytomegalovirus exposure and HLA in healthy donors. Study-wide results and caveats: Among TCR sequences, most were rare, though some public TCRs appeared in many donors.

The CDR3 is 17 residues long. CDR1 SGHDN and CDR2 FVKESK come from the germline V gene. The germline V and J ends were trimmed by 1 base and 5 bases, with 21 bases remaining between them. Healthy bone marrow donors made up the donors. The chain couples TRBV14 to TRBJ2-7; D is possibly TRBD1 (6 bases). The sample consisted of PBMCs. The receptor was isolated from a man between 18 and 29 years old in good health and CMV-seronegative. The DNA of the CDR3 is TGTGCCAGCAGCCAAGGCCACAGGGCTTTGTTGATGGACGAGCAGTACTTC. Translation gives CASSQGHRALLMDEQYF.